The sequence of this T cell receptor beta chain was determined in a study of T cell responses to AZD1222 COVID-19 vaccine. Findings and limits, study-wide: Mostly white British, mostly female donors; authors suggested clonal diversity may be underestimated.

The CDR3 totals 12 residues. Trimming stripped 8 bases from V and 4 bases from J, with 11 bases between. Germline loops: CDR1 SNHLY, CDR2 FYNNEI. Doses given second, at about 4 or about 12 weeks, were pooled. About this clone itself: The antigen remains undetermined.

This table comes from immunoSEQ multiplex PCR, and its TCRdb copy is limited to in-frame clones, with some not included. Of 120,000 or so clones in the sample, about 90% were seen once. The chain combines TRBV2 with TRBJ1-1; D gene unclear. Sequences were derived from peripheral blood, sampled 28 days after the second AZD1222 dose. The sequence derives from an adult who received the AZD1222 COVID-19 vaccine. CDR3 amino acids: CASELLGTEAFF. For the CDR3, the DNA is TGTGCCAGCGAACTCCTAGGCACTGAAGCTTTCTTT.